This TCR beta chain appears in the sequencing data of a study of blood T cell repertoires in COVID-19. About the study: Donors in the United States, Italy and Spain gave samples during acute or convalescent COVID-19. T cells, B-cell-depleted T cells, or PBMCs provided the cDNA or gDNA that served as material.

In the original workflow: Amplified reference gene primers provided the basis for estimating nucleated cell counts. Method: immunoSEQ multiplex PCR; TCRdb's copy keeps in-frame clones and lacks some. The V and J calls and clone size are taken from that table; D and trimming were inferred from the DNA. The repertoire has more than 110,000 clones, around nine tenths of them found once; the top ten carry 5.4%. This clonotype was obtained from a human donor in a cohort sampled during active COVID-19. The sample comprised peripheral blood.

This CDR3 reads CASSLLAGAYNEQFF. In DNA form, the CDR3 reads TGTGCCAGCAGCCTCCTAGCGGGAGCCTACAATGAGCAGTTCTTC. The chain has TRBV7-3 and TRBJ2-1, with 10 bases fitting TRBD2. Germline V gives CDR1 SGHTA, CDR2 FQGTGA. The CDR3 sequence is 15 residues long. V shed 5 bases, J shed 2 bases, and the junction held 3 bases outside the gene matches.